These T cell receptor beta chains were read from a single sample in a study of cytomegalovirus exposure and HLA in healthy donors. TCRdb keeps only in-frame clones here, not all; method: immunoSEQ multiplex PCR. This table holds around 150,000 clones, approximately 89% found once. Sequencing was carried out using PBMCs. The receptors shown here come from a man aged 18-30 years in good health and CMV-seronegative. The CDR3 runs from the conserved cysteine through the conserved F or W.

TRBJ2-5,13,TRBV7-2,CASSLYEREAQYF
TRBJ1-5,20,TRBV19,CASSIRSDRGMRHGNQPQHF
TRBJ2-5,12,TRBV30,CAWGGSQETQYF
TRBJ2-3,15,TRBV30,CAWTRDRASTDTQYF
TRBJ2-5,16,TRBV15,CATSRDKTVGLETQYF
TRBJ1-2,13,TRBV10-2,CASSEVQGHGYTF
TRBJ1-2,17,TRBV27,CASSSLGLQGASYGYTF
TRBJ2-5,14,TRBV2,CASSPDGQQETQYF
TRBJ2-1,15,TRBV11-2,CASSLELADPNEQFF
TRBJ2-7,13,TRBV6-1,CASGQEGVGEQYF
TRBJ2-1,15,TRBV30,CAWTAGGVNYNEQFF
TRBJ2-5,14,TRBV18,CASSPSVSQETQYF
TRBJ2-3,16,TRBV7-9,CASSLAPAGVPDTQYF
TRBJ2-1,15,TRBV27,CASTPGTSGRDEQFF
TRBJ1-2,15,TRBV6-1,CASQIVGATGYGYTF
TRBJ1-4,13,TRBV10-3,CAISETGGEKLFF
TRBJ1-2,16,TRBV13,CASSLGHIQGVHGYTF
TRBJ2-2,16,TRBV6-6,CASSSFQGQGDGELFF
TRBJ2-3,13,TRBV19,CASSTTGADTQYF
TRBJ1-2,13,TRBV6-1,CASSEGRKYGYTF
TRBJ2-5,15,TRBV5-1,CASSLTVGGQETQYF
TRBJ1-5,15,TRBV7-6,CASSQRTGADQPQHF
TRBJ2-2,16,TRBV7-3,CASSPGGRGRTGELFF
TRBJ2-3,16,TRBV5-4,CASSSPADIAAYTQYF
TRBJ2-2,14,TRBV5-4,CASSPGGATGELFF
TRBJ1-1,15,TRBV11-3,CASSLPGQIRTEAFF
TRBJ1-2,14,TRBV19,CASSMTGFYYGYTF
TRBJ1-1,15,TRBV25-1,CASSELGQRNTEAFF
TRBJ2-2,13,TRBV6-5,CASSPTGFGELFF
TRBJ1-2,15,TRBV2,CASSDPGGKVGGYTF
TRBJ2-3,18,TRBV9,CASSESAPLGSSTDTQYF
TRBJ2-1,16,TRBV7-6,CASSSPASGGANEQFF
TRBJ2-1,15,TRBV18,CASSPPNERGGRQFF
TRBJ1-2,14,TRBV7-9,CASSLPTGPSGYTF
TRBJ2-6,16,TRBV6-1,CASSEHRGPGANVLTF
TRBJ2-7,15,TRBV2,CASSYLGGGAYEQYF
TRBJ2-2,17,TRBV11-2,CASSLLAGIPNTGELFF
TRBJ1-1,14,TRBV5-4,CASSLERVFTEAFF
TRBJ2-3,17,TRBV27,CASSPNVLATSTDTQYF
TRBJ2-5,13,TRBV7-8,CASSLGQKETQYF
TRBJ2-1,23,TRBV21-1,CASSKWREGLAGDQSYMYNEQFF
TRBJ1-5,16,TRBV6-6,CASSYSSGAVNQPQHF
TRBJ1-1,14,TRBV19,CASSKGQGVTEAFF
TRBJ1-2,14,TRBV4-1,CASSSPRGNYGYTF
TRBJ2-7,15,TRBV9,CASSVAAGAPYEQYF
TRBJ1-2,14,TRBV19,CASSKLGGAYGYTF
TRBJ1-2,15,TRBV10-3,CAIRIGTDANYGYTF
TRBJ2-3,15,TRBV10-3,CAISASGRSPDTQYF
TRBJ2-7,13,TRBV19,CASSLRTAYEQYF